This T cell receptor beta chain came from a study of blood T cell repertoires in COVID-19. Participants' reported clinical history set cohort assignment. Each exposed participant met a COVID-19 case in the 2 weeks preceding study entry. The CDR3 runs to 13 residues. Germline loops: CDR1 LNHNV, CDR2 YYDKDF (reference sequence). V dropped 1 base and J dropped 12; count of bases not matched to a gene: 4. Original processing notes: Estimation of nucleated cell counts relied on the amplification of reference gene primers. Measured with immunoSEQ multiplex PCR; TCRdb has only the in-frame clones, and not every one. V and J calls plus clone size are reproduced from that table; the DNA served to infer D and trimming. The sample has 350,000 to 400,000 clones, roughly 90% seen once.

Sequenced input: PBMCs or T cells enriched from blood (not recorded which). The sequence was collected from a woman in her forties who had been exposed to COVID-19. V gene TRBV15 combines with J gene TRBJ2-1; the match to TRBD2 covers 9 bases. The CDR3 protein is CATSRGGAGGQFF. The DNA of the CDR3 is TGTGCCACCAGCAGAGGAGGAGCGGGAGGGCAGTTCTTC.